The rows below give T cell receptor beta chains drawn from one sample of a study of T-cell reconstitution after alpha-beta-depleted transplantation in children. Each CDR3 protein is one row after TCRdb ran MiXCR on the PCR reads. The table shows a few hundred thousand distinct CDR3 sequences, with around a tenth occurring only once. The source was PBMCs from the stem cell graft donor, collected from the stem cell graft. These receptors were collected from a human donor who donated a stem cell graft to a child with acute lymphoblastic leukemia. Both conserved end residues are part of each CDR3. The D gene is left open where the match is weak. The size field is filled for only some rows; it gives once, few, many or a size class.

cdr3_nt cdr3_aa d_call j_call v_call clone_size
TGCGCCAGCAGCTTGGGAGTGGATTCGTATGAGCAGTTCTTC CASSLGVDSYEQFF - TRBJ2-1 TRBV5-1 -
TGCAGCGTTGAACGGACAGGGGTACGGGAGACCCAGTACTTC CSVERTGVRETQYF TRBD1 TRBJ2-5 TRBV29-1 few
TGTGCCAGCAGCCCGGGACTAGCGGCGGCCTACGAGCAGTACTTC CASSPGLAAAYEQYF TRBD2 TRBJ2-7 TRBV4-2 few
TGTGCCAGCAGCCCTCGGACTAGCCAGTCTGGGGCCAACGTCCTGACTTTC CASSPRTSQSGANVLTF TRBD2 TRBJ2-6 TRBV7-3 few
TGCAGTGCTAGAGATACTGGAATCTTCTCCTACGAGCAGTACTTC CSARDTGIFSYEQYF - TRBJ2-7 TRBV20-1 few
TGTGCCAGCAGCTTCAGAGCGGACTACAATGAGCAGTTCTTC CASSFRADYNEQFF - TRBJ2-1 TRBV7-2 few
TGTGCCAGCAGCCCAGGGGGAGGGGCGGGCGCTGAAGCTTTCTTT CASSPGGGAGAEAFF TRBD1 TRBJ1-1 TRBV12-3/TRBV12-4 -
TGCGCCAGCAGCCAATCCAGGGATGACATTCAGTACTTC CASSQSRDDIQYF - TRBJ2-4 TRBV4-1 -
TGCGCCAGCAGCTTGGGTAGAGCCAATGAGCAGTTCTTC CASSLGRANEQFF - TRBJ2-1 TRBV5-1 many
TGCGCCAGCAGCTTCTCCGGGACAGACAATTCACCCCTCCACTTT CASSFSGTDNSPLHF TRBD1 TRBJ1-6 TRBV5-1 few
TGTGCCAGCGTAAGACAGGGGAGAACCGGGGAGCTGTTTTTT CASVRQGRTGELFF TRBD1 TRBJ2-2 TRBV7-2 few
TGTGCCAGCAGTGATAGTCGGGTATCTGAAGCTTTCTTT CASSDSRVSEAFF - TRBJ1-1 TRBV6-1 few
TGCAGTGCTGGGCCAAAACTAGCGCCAACCGCAGATACGCAGTATTTT CSAGPKLAPTADTQYF TRBD2 TRBJ2-3 TRBV20-1 -
TGCGCCAGCAGCCATCGGACAGGGACTATCAACGAGCAGTACTTC CASSHRTGTINEQYF - TRBJ2-7 TRBV5-1 few
TGTGCCAGCAGCCCGGGGAGGGGATCAGGGGCCAACGTCCTGACTTTC CASSPGRGSGANVLTF TRBD2 TRBJ2-6 TRBV5-4 few
TGTGCCACCAGCATAGCGGGGGGTGCCGGGGAGCTGTTTTTT CATSIAGGAGELFF TRBD2 TRBJ2-2 TRBV15 -
TGTGCCAGCAGCAACCGCGGGACAAAGAACACTGAAGCTTTCTTT CASSNRGTKNTEAFF - TRBJ1-1 TRBV3-1 few
TGCGCCAGCAGCTTGGGTCAGGGGTTAGACTATGGCTACACCTTC CASSLGQGLDYGYTF - TRBJ1-2 TRBV5-1 -
TGCGCCAGCAGGAGCGCTAGCGCCCCGAACACCGGGGAGCTGTTTTTT CASRSASAPNTGELFF - TRBJ2-2 TRBV5-1 many
TGTGCCAGCAGCTTCCAACTAGCGAACACTGAAGCTTTCTTT CASSFQLANTEAFF - TRBJ1-1 TRBV7-2 few
TGCGCCAGCAGCTTAGATGCTAGCGGGAGACACTCCTACAATGAGCAGTTCTTC CASSLDASGRHSYNEQFF TRBD2 TRBJ2-1 TRBV5-1 -
TGTGCCAGCAGCAAAGTAGAGAATGTGGGACAGGGTGACTACGAGCAGTACTTC CASSKVENVGQGDYEQYF - TRBJ2-7 TRBV21-1 -
TGCAGCGTTGAATCGGGGTCAGGTGAGCAGTTCTTC CSVESGSGEQFF - TRBJ2-1 TRBV29-1 few
TGCGCCAGCAGCACCGGGACAGGGAGAAACACCGGGGAGCTGTTTTTT CASSTGTGRNTGELFF TRBD1 TRBJ2-2 TRBV5-1 -
TGTGCCAGCAGGAGGGTCCCGAACTATGGCTACACCTTC CASRRVPNYGYTF - TRBJ1-2 TRBV12-3/TRBV12-4 -
TGTGCCAGCAGCTTAGAACAGGGTGCGGGCACTGAAGCTTTCTTT CASSLEQGAGTEAFF - TRBJ1-1 TRBV7-2 -
TGTGCCAGCAGCTTTCGTTCGGGACTCTTGCAAGAGACCCAGTACTTC CASSFRSGLLQETQYF - TRBJ2-5 TRBV7-9 -
TGTGCCAGCAGCCCGGATACAGGGACTCCCTCGGGCTACACCTTC CASSPDTGTPSGYTF - TRBJ1-2 TRBV4-2 many
TGTGCCAGCAGCCAACTTGGACTAGCAGACACCTACAATGAGCAGTTCTTC CASSQLGLADTYNEQFF TRBD2 TRBJ2-1 TRBV14 few
TGCAGCGTTGAGTCCGCCGGGACAGGGACCTACAATGAGCAGTTCTTC CSVESAGTGTYNEQFF TRBD1 TRBJ2-1 TRBV29-1 few
TGTGCCAGCAGCAAAGACAGGGGGCATGGGGCAGATACGCAGTATTTT CASSKDRGHGADTQYF TRBD1 TRBJ2-3 TRBV9 many
TGCAGTGTCGCCTTTGAGGGACTAGCGGGAAGGGTTGAGCAGTTCTTC CSVAFEGLAGRVEQFF TRBD2 TRBJ2-1 TRBV20-1 -
TGTGCCAGCAGCAAAGTAGCGGGAGAGAACATTCAGTACTTC CASSKVAGENIQYF TRBD2 TRBJ2-4 TRBV7-2 few
TGTGCCAGCAGCCCCCGATGGGGACTAGCGGGAGGGCCGTGGTGGACCCAGTACTTC CASSPRWGLAGGPWWTQYF TRBD2 TRBJ2-5 TRBV4-2 -
TGCAGTGCTACCGCCCCCCGGACTCCTACCTACGAGCAGTACTTC CSATAPRTPTYEQYF - TRBJ2-7 TRBV20-1 -
TGTGCCAGCAGTTACTCAAGAGATAATTCACCCCTCCACTTT CASSYSRDNSPLHF - TRBJ1-6 TRBV6-5 many
TGTGCCAGCAGCCCGGGTACAGCGCCTAGCACAGATACGCAGTATTTT CASSPGTAPSTDTQYF - TRBJ2-3 TRBV5-5 few
TGCAGTGCTAGAGTGCGGACTAGCGGGAAAAATGAGCAGTTCTTC CSARVRTSGKNEQFF TRBD2 TRBJ2-1 TRBV20-1 many
TGCAGCGTTGGGACAGGAGGGGCCACCGGGGAGCTGTTTTTT CSVGTGGATGELFF - TRBJ2-2 TRBV29-1 -
TGTGCCAGCTCCGGGACTAGCGGGAGGGTCTTGAACGAGCAGTACTTC CASSGTSGRVLNEQYF TRBD2 TRBJ2-7 TRBV10-3 -
TGCGCCAGCAGCGGGGGGGCAGCAAGGGCCAACACCGGGGAGCTTTTTTTT CASSGGAARANTGELFF - TRBJ2-2 TRBV5-1 -
TGTGCCAGCAGGGGTTACCTGAACACTGAAGCTTTCTTT CASRGYLNTEAFF - TRBJ1-1 TRBV7-9 few
TGTGCCAGCAGTCTGCTAGGGGCGGATCAGCCCCAGCATTTT CASSLLGADQPQHF - TRBJ1-5 TRBV7-9 -
TGCGCCAGCAGCCAAGGGGGGGGTGAGCAGTTCTTC CASSQGGGEQFF TRBD2 TRBJ2-1 TRBV4-3 -
TGTGCCAGCATGGATCACAGCCGGGGGGAGCTGTTTTTT CASMDHSRGELFF - TRBJ2-2 TRBV12-3/TRBV12-4 many
TGTGCCAGCACCTACGGCGCGAACACTGAAGCTTTCTTT CASTYGANTEAFF - TRBJ1-1 TRBV6-1 few
TGTGCCAGCAGCTCCGGGACAGGGGGGGGTGGTAATCAGCCCCAGCATTTT CASSSGTGGGGNQPQHF TRBD1 TRBJ1-5 TRBV6-1 few
TGTGCCAGCAGCGCGGCTAGCGGAAGCTCCTACAATGAGCAGTTCTTC CASSAASGSSYNEQFF TRBD2 TRBJ2-1 TRBV7-9 -
TGTGCCAGCAGCTTAGAGGCGGGAGATATGAGTGAGCAGTTCTTC CASSLEAGDMSEQFF TRBD2 TRBJ2-1 TRBV11-2 few
TGCAGTGCTAGACGACAGGGAAAAATGGTGGGAGTCACCGGGGAGCTGTTTTTT CSARRQGKMVGVTGELFF TRBD1 TRBJ2-2 TRBV20-1 -
TGTGCCAGCAGCTTAGCGAACGAAATACCTACGCAGTATTTT CASSLANEIPTQYF - TRBJ2-3 TRBV7-2 -
TGCGCCAGCAGCCAAGGCCAAACAGGGGGCACAGATACGCAGTATTTT CASSQGQTGGTDTQYF TRBD1 TRBJ2-3 TRBV4-3 few
TGTGCCAGCAGCCAAGATCGGCCGAACTTGGGAGGGCTAGCGGGAGGGCAGGATGAGCAGTTCTTC CASSQDRPNLGGLAGGQDEQFF TRBD2 TRBJ2-1 TRBV4-2 few
TGTGCCAGCAGTTACTCGAGGGAGGAATACAGAACCTACAATGAGCAGTTCTTC CASSYSREEYRTYNEQFF - TRBJ2-1 TRBV6-2/TRBV6-3 few